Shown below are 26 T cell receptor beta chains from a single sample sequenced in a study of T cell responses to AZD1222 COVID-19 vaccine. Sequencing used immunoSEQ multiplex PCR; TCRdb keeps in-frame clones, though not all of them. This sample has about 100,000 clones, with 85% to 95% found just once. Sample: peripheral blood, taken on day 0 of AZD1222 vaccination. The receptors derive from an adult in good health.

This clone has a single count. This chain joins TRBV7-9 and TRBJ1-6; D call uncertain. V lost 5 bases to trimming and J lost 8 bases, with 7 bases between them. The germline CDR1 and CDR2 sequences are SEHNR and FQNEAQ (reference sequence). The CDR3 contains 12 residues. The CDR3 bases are TGTGCCAGCAGCCCACCGGATTCACCCCTCCACTTT. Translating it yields CASSPPDSPLHF.

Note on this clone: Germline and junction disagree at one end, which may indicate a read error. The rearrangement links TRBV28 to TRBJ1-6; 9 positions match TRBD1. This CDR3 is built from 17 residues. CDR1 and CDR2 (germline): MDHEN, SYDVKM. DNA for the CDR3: TGTGCCAGCAGTTTGGGGCGCGTGCGGGACAGGGAAGGACCCTTCCACTTT. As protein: CASSLGRVRDREGPFHF.

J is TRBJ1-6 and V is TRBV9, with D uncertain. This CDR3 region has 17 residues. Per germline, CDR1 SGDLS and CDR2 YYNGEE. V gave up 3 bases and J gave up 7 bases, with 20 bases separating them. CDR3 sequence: CASSDRPHEFRNSPLHF. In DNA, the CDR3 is TGTGCCAGCAGCGATCGACCCCACGAGTTTAGGAATTCACCCCTCCACTTT.

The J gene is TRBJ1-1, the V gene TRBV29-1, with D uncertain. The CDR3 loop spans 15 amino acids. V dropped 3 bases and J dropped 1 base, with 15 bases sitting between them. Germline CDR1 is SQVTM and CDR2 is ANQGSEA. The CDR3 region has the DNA TGCAGCGTTGATTTCCCCTTGGCCGGGAACACTGAAGCTTTCTTT. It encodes CSVDFPLAGNTEAFF.

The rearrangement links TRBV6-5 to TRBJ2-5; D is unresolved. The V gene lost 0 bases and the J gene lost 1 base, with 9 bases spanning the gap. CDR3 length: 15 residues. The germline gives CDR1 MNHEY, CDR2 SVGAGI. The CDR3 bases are TGTGCCAGCAGTTACTCGGTCGTCCCCCAAGAGACCCAGTACTTC. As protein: CASSYSVVPQETQYF.

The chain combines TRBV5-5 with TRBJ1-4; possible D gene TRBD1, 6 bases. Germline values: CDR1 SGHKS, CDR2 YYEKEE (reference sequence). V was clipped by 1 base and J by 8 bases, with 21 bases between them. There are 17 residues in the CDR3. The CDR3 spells CASSLRRGSRREEKLFF. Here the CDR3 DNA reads TGTGCCAGCAGCTTGCGTAGGGGGAGCCGACGGGAAGAAAAACTGTTTTTT.

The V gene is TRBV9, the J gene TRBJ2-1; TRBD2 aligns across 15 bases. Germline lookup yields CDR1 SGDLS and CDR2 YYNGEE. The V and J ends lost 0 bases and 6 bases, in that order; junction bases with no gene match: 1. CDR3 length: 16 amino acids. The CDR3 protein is CASSVVGLAGGNEQFF. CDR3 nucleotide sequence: TGTGCCAGCAGCGTAGTGGGACTAGCGGGAGGCAATGAGCAGTTCTTC.

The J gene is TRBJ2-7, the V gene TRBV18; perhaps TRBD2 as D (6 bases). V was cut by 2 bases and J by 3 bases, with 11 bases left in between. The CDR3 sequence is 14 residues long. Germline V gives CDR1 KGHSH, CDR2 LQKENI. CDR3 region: CASSPTAGNYEQYF. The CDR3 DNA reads TGTGCCAGCTCACCAACGGCGGGGAACTACGAGCAGTACTTC.

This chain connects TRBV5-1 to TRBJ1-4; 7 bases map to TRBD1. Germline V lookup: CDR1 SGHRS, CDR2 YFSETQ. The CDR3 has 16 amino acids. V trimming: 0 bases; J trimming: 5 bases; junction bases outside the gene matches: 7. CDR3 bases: TGCGCCAGCAGCTTGGCCCTACAGGGGACAAATGAAAAACTGTTTTTT. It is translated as CASSLALQGTNEKLFF.

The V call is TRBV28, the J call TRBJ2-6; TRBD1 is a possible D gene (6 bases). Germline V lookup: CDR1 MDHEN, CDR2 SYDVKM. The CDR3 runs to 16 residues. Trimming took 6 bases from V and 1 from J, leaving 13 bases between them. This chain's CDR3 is CASSPGHLSGANVLTF. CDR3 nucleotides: TGTGCCAGCAGCCCGGGACACCTTTCTGGGGCCAACGTCCTGACTTTC.

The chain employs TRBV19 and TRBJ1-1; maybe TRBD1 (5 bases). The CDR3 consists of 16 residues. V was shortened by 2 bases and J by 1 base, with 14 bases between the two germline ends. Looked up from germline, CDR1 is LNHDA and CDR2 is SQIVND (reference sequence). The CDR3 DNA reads TGTGCCAGTAGTATAAGATCGGGGCGGAGGAACACTGAAGCTTTCTTT. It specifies CASSIRSGRRNTEAFF.

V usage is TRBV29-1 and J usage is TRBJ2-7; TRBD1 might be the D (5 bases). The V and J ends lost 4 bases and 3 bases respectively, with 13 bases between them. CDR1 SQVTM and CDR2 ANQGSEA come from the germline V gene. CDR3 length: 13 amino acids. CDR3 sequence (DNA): TGCAGCGTTGTCGAGGACACTTACTACGAGCAGTACTTC. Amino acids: CSVVEDTYYEQYF.

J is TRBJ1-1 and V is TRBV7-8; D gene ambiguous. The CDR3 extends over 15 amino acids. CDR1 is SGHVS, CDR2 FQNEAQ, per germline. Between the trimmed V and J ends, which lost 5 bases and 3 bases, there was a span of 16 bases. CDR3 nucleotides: TGTGCCAGCAGCCCCAACACATTGCCCGACACTGAAGCTTTCTTT. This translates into CASSPNTLPDTEAFF.

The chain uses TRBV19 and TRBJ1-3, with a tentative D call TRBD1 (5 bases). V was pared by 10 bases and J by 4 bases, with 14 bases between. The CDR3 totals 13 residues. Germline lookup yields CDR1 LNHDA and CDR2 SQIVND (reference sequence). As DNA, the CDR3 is TGTGCCACCGGAGAGGGGACGGGAAACACCATATATTTT. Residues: CATGEGTGNTIYF.

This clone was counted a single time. The CDR3 DNA sequence: TGTGCCAGCAGTGTGGGGGTGCTACTCTCTAATTCACCCCTCCACTTT. Translating it yields CASSVGVLLSNSPLHF. This chain joins TRBV2 and TRBJ1-6; a possible D gene is TRBD1 (5 bases). The length of the CDR3 is 16 residues. The V gene lost 4 bases and the J gene lost 6 bases, with 16 bases spanning the gap. CDR1 is SNHLY and CDR2 is FYNNEI in the germline V gene.

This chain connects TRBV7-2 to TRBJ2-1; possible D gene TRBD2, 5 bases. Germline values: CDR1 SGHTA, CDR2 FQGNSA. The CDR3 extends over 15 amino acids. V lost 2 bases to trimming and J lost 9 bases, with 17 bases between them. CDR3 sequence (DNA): TGTGCCAGCAGCTTACGTGGAGGCGAGCGAACTGAGCAGTTCTTC. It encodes CASSLRGGERTEQFF.

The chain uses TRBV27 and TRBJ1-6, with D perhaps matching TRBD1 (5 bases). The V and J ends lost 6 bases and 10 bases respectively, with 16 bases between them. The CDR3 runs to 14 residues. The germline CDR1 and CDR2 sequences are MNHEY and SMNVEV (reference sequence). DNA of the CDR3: TGTGCCAGCAGGAAGCCGGGACTACTATCACCCCTCCACTTT. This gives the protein CASRKPGLLSPLHF.

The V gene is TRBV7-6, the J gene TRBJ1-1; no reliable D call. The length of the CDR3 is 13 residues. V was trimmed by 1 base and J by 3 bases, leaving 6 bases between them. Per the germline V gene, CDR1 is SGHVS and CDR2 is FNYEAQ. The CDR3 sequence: CASSLGQYTEAFF. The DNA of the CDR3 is TGTGCCAGCAGCTTAGGGCAGTACACTGAAGCTTTCTTT.

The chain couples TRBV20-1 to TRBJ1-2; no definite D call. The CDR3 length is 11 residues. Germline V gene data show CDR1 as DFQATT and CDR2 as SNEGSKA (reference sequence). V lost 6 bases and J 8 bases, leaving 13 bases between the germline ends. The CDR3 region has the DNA TGCAGTGCAGTGGCGGATCGGGGCTACACCTTC. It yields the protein CSAVADRGYTF.

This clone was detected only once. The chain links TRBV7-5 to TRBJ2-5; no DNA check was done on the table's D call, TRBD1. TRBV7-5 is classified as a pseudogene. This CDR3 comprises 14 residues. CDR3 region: CASNTGGVQETQYF. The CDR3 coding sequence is TGTGCCAGCAATACAGGGGGTGTCCAAGAGACCCAGTACTTC.

The CDR3 coding sequence is TGTGCCTGGACGGGTATCCAGGGTAATTCACCCCTCCACTTT. Protein: CAWTGIQGNSPLHF. This chain joins TRBV30 and TRBJ1-6; possible D gene TRBD1, 5 bases. The CDR3 extends over 14 amino acids. From germline, CDR1 is GTSNPN and CDR2 SVGIG (reference sequence). Trimming shortened V by 4 bases and J by 6 bases, and 13 bases separated the two germline ends.

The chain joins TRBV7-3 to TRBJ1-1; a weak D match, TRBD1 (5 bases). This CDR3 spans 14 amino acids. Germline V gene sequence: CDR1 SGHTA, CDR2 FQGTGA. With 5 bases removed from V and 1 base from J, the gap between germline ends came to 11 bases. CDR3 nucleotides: TGTGCCAGCAGCCCCCATGGGACGAACACTGAAGCTTTCTTT. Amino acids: CASSPHGTNTEAFF.

The CDR3 sequence: CASSQAPAGGYTF. The CDR3 DNA is TGTGCCAGCAGCCAAGCGCCCGCTGGAGGCTACACCTTC. The chain is built from TRBV3-1 (or the pseudogene TRBV3-2) and TRBJ1-2; D remains ambiguous. The CDR3 spans 13 residues. The germline V gene has CDR1 LGHDT and CDR2 YNNKEL (reference sequence). V was pared by 1 base and J by 8 bases, with 11 bases between.

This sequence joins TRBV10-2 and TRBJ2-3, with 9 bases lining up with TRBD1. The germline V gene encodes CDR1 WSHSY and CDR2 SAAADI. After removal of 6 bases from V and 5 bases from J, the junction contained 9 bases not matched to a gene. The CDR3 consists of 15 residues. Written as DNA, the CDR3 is TGCGCCAGCAGAGCCCCGGGACAGGGTATAGATACGCAGTATTTT. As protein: CASRAPGQGIDTQYF.

The CDR3 spells CASSEGVGYTF. The DNA for the CDR3 is TGTGCCAGCAGTGAAGGCGTAGGCTACACCTTC. The chain has TRBV2 and TRBJ1-2; no clear D. The CDR3 has 11 residues. Per germline, CDR1 SNHLY and CDR2 FYNNEI. Trimming cost V 1 base and J 8 bases, with 5 bases left between them.

CDR3 residues: CASSRGAARVDTF. As DNA, the CDR3 is TGTGCCAGCAGTCGTGGGGCGGCCCGTGTCGACACCTTC. The gene calls are TRBV12-3 or TRBV12-4 and TRBJ1-2, with D maybe TRBD1 (5 bases). The V end lost 5 bases, the J end lost 12 bases, and 19 bases lay between the germline ends. The CDR3 sequence is 13 residues long.